Listed here is a single T cell receptor (beta chain). What it binds is unknown. The data were obtained in a study of beta chain features in type 1 diabetes. General study findings and limits: Within each of all four CD4+ subsets, Type 1 diabetes patients had TCRB CDR3s that were moderately but significantly shorter.

Sequencing targeted expressed TCRB transcripts, as all isolated RNA had been reverse transcribed. The method was immunoSEQ multiplex PCR; TCRdb's version includes in-frame clones alone and lacks a portion of them. Found here are a few hundred thousand clones, more than 15% of them singletons; the top ten hold approximately 0.086%. This CDR3 has 16 residues. The germline CDR1 and CDR2 sequences are MGHDK and SYGVNS. Trimming took 6 bases from V and 2 from J, leaving 20 bases between them. J is TRBJ2-7 and V is TRBV25-1, with D perhaps TRBD1 or TRBD2 (6 bases each). The sequenced sample was naive CD4+ T cells from blood. The sequence derives from a young man with type 1 diabetes. Here the CDR3 reads CASSRGNTGTPYEQYF. The CDR3 nucleotides read TGTGCCAGCAGCCGGGGGAACACAGGGACACCCTACGAGCAGTACTTC.